Listed here are 21 T cell receptor beta chains from one sample, sequenced in a study. TCRdb re-derived calls from the RT-PCR reads in MiXCR, one entry per CDR3 protein. The profile shows 550,000 to 750,000 distinct CDR3 sequences, 12% to 15% of them singletons. The sample was memory CD4+ T cells from blood. The source of these receptors is a female donor in good health, serving as a healthy control.

The rearrangement joins TRBV20-1 to TRBJ2-1, with a possible D match to TRBD2 (5 bases). The germline CDR1 and CDR2 sequences are DFQATT and SNEGSKA (reference sequence). V was clipped by 0 bases and J by 1 base, with 13 bases between them. The CDR3 totals 16 residues. CDR3 sequence: CSARDRFSASYNEQFF. CDR3 in DNA: TGCAGTGCTAGAGATCGTTTTAGCGCGTCCTACAATGAGCAGTTCTTC.

This clonotype appeared a few times. V and J are TRBV20-1 and TRBJ1-2; no clear D gene. CDR3 length: 13 residues. Germline CDR1 and CDR2: DFQATT and SNEGSKA (reference sequence). The V gene lost 3 bases and the J gene lost 8 bases, with 16 bases spanning the gap. The CDR3 region is CSASRPREGGYTF. The CDR3 bases are TGCAGTGCTAGTAGACCCCGGGAGGGAGGCTACACCTTC.

This rearrangement joins TRBV5-6 to TRBJ2-7; D is uncertain. Trimming left V 3 bases short and J 2 bases short, with 9 bases between. Germline values: CDR1 SGHDT, CDR2 YYEEEE. The CDR3 spans 13 residues. DNA for the CDR3: TGTGCCAGCAGCTCCAGACACACCTACGAGCAGTACTTC. Amino acids: CASSSRHTYEQYF.

This clonotype showed up just a few times. The CDR3 bases are TGCAGTGCTAGCGGGGCTAGCGGTGTCAGTCCGGAGACCCAGTACTTC. Its protein product is CSASGASGVSPETQYF. The chain carries TRBV20-1 and TRBJ2-5, with 7 bases that match TRBD2. CDR3 length: 16 amino acids. Trimming removed 3 bases from V and 5 bases from J; junction bases left unmatched: 15. Germline lookup yields CDR1 DFQATT and CDR2 SNEGSKA (reference sequence).

This clonotype was observed at least ten times. The rearrangement joins TRBV4-3 to TRBJ2-7; the D is unclear. The germline gives CDR1 LGHNA, CDR2 YSLEER. V was shortened by 1 base and J by 3 bases, with 7 bases between the two germline ends. There are 13 residues in the CDR3. The CDR3 reads CASSQGLGYEQYF. The CDR3 region has the DNA TGCGCCAGCAGCCAAGGGCTAGGCTACGAGCAGTACTTC.

The chain recombines TRBV15 with TRBJ2-7; TRBD2 might be the D (5 bases). Trimming cost V 1 base and J 4 bases, with 14 bases left between them. The germline V gene has CDR1 LNHNV and CDR2 YYDKDF (reference sequence). CDR3 length equals 15 residues. The CDR3 here is CATSRGTYDGYEQYF. As DNA, the CDR3 is TGTGCCACCAGCAGAGGGACTTACGATGGGTACGAGCAGTACTTC.

This clonotype was recorded many times. The genes are TRBV4-2 and TRBJ2-1; D could derive from TRBD1 or TRBD2 (6 bases each). With 1 base removed from V and 4 bases from J, the gap between germline ends came to 20 bases. This CDR3 region has 18 residues. From germline, CDR1 is LGHNA and CDR2 YNFKEQ. Here the CDR3 DNA reads TGTGCCAGCAGCCAAGCGAGGGGGGCGGGGTCGATTTACAATGAGCAGTTCTTC. Translation gives CASSQARGAGSIYNEQFF.

This clonotype has at least ten counts. The chain links TRBV29-1 to TRBJ2-1; 16 bases are a match to TRBD2. Trimming removed 3 bases from V and 0 bases from J; junction bases left unmatched: 5. CDR3 length: 18 residues. From germline, CDR1 is SQVTM and CDR2 ANQGSEA. In nucleotides, the CDR3 is TGCAGCGTTGAGCGCGGGACTAGCGGGGGGGGCTCCTACAATGAGCAGTTCTTC. The encoded protein is CSVERGTSGGGSYNEQFF.

The sample holds a few counts of this clonotype. This chain uses TRBV29-1 with TRBJ1-2, with no clear D. The CDR3 totals 13 residues. Trimming cost V 2 bases and J 0 bases, with 7 bases left between them. CDR1 SQVTM and CDR2 ANQGSEA come from the germline V gene. CDR3 amino acids: CSVERFSNYGYTF. The CDR3 DNA follows: TGCAGCGTTGAAAGGTTTTCTAACTATGGCTACACCTTC.

This clonotype has a count of ten or more. The chain links TRBV18 to TRBJ2-7; D is undetermined. Germline V gives CDR1 KGHSH, CDR2 LQKENI. The length of the CDR3 is 14 residues. The germline V and J ends were trimmed by 3 bases and 2 bases, with 11 bases remaining between them. The CDR3 sequence: CASSPSTDTYEQYF. DNA of the CDR3: TGTGCCAGCTCACCTTCTACTGATACCTACGAGCAGTACTTC.

This clonotype was found many times. CDR3 bases: TGTGCCAGCAGTCCTACAGGGGGCAACGAGCAGTACTTC. Amino acids: CASSPTGGNEQYF. V is TRBV27 and J is TRBJ2-7; TRBD1 matches 9 bases. The ends lost 5 bases at V and 5 bases at J; junction bases unmatched: 4. From germline, CDR1 is MNHEY and CDR2 SMNVEV (reference sequence). This CDR3 is built from 13 residues.

This clonotype came up a few times. The V and J genes are TRBV27 and TRBJ2-5, with D tentatively TRBD1 or TRBD2 (5 bases each). The CDR3 spans 14 residues. The V gene lost 2 bases and the J gene lost 5 bases, with 12 bases spanning the gap. Germline assignment: CDR1 MNHEY and CDR2 SMNVEV (reference sequence). The CDR3 DNA reads TGTGCCAGCAGTTTAATGGGGGATTCGGAGACCCAGTACTTC. It codes for CASSLMGDSETQYF.

There are a few counts of this clonotype. This sequence joins TRBV5-4 and TRBJ1-1; no definite D call. Germline values: CDR1 SGHNT, CDR2 YYREEE (reference sequence). The CDR3 is made up of 14 amino acids. Trimming left V 1 base short and J 1 base short, with 8 bases between. Here the CDR3 DNA reads TGTGCCAGCAGCTTGACGATTGGGAACACTGAAGCTTTCTTT. Its protein product is CASSLTIGNTEAFF.

This clonotype occurred a few times. V usage is TRBV28 and J usage is TRBJ1-5; maybe TRBD1 (6 bases). V was shortened by 5 bases and J by 4 bases, with 21 bases between the two germline ends. The CDR3 is made up of 17 amino acids. The germline V gene has CDR1 MDHEN and CDR2 SYDVKM. The CDR3 nucleotides read TGTGCCAGCAGTGGAGCGCTGGACAGTAATCCAAATCAGCCCCAGCATTTT. Its protein is CASSGALDSNPNQPQHF.

The V and J genes are TRBV28 and TRBJ2-1; D possibly uses TRBD1 or TRBD2 (5 bases each). This CDR3 spans 15 amino acids. Germline values: CDR1 MDHEN, CDR2 SYDVKM. V shed 6 bases and J shed 5 bases, with 17 bases lying between them. The CDR3 region has the DNA TGTGCCAGCAGGATAACCGGGACGGATCACAATGAGCAGTTCTTC. Translating gives CASRITGTDHNEQFF.

This clonotype was counted between two and nine times. The chain carries TRBV9 and TRBJ2-3; a weak D match, TRBD1 (5 bases). Germline lookup yields CDR1 SGDLS and CDR2 YYNGEE. Trimming pared 0 bases from V and 6 bases from J, leaving 8 bases between. The CDR3 has 13 amino acids. CDR3 sequence reads: CASSVEGLDTQYF. The CDR3 DNA reads TGTGCCAGCAGCGTAGAGGGGCTTGATACGCAGTATTTT.

J is TRBJ1-1 and V is TRBV6-5, with 7 bases matching TRBD1. The CDR3 is made up of 17 amino acids. Germline V gene data show CDR1 as MNHEY and CDR2 as SVGAGI. V shed 0 bases and J 4 bases; nucleotides not matched to a gene: 11. CDR3: CASSYSNRGWWITEAFF. CDR3 bases: TGTGCCAGCAGTTACTCGAACAGGGGTTGGTGGATCACTGAAGCTTTCTTT.

The chain links TRBV20-1 to TRBJ2-3, with 8 bases fitting TRBD2. There are 16 residues in the CDR3. Germline V CDR1 and CDR2: DFQATT, SNEGSKA (reference sequence). The V segment lost 3 bases and the J segment 3 bases; nucleotides outside the gene matches: 11. CDR3 region: CSASGDSASGTDTQYF. The CDR3 DNA is TGCAGTGCTAGCGGGGATTCGGCTAGCGGGACAGATACGCAGTATTTT.

This clonotype came up a few times. The chain uses TRBV7-2 and TRBJ2-2, with D tentatively TRBD1 or TRBD2 (5 bases each). Germline V gene sequence: CDR1 SGHTA, CDR2 FQGNSA. This CDR3 has 16 amino acids. CDR3 in amino acids: CAAGTALATNTGELFF. The CDR3, as DNA: TGTGCAGCCGGGACGGCCTTAGCCACGAACACCGGGGAGCTGTTTTTT. The full variable domain, its missing parts supplied by reference TRBV7-2 and TRBJ2-2, is GAGVSQSPSNKVTEKGKDVELRCDPISGHTALYWYRQSLGQGLEFLIYFQGNSAPDKSGLPSDRFSAERTGGSVSTLTIQRTQQEDSAVYLCAAGTALATNTGELFFGEGSRLTVL.

The genes are TRBV21-1 and TRBJ2-7; TRBD1 is the table's D call, not checked against the DNA. TRBV21-1 corresponds to a pseudogene. The CDR3 covers 17 residues. Here the CDR3 DNA reads TGTGCCAGCAGCCCAATTTCAGGACAGGGTGGGTTCTACGAGCAGTACTTC. As protein: CASSPISGQGGFYEQYF.

The rearrangement joins TRBV12-3 or TRBV12-4 to TRBJ2-1; D may correspond to TRBD1 or TRBD2 (6 bases each). V lost 5 bases to trimming and J lost 2 bases, with 13 bases between them. The CDR3 runs 15 residues. The CDR3 sequence: CASSKRGDPYNEQFF. CDR3 DNA sequence: TGTGCCAGCAGTAAAAGGGGGGACCCCTACAATGAGCAGTTCTTC.